This T cell receptor (beta chain) originates from a study of blood T cells in healthy people across ages. Germline V gene data show CDR1 as MDHEN and CDR2 as SYDVKM. The CDR3 is made up of 13 amino acids. Together with a sample-barcoded 5' primer, a J-beta primer mix was included in a second PCR lasting roughly 6 to 12 cycles. TCRdb used MiXCR to reprocess the 5' RACE reads, holding one entry per CDR3 protein. The repertoire has roughly 410,000 distinct CDR3 sequences, roughly half of them found once; the top ten carry 45% to 60%. The receptor was derived from a man aged 60-69 years in good health. The chain combines TRBV28 with TRBJ2-7; no reliable D call. The DNA end lines up better with TRBJ2-5; the J call may be wrong. The sample consisted of blood. The CDR3 reads CASSFKPGETQYF. Here the CDR3 DNA reads TGTGCCAGCAGTTTTAAGCCGGGAGAGACCCAGTACTTC.